The following is a T cell receptor beta chain sequence with its context. This clonotype showed up many times. Its binding antigen is unknown. There are no base qualities to consult, and no much larger clone falls within one base. The germline V gene provides CDR1 SGHVS and CDR2 FNYEAQ. The CDR3 contains 20 residues, cysteine and phenylalanine counted. CDR3 DNA only is kept here, 60 bases in frame from base 1. V loses 0 bases of germline sequence and J loses 0 bases, and the interval between the two ends is 23 bases. This specimen belongs to a study of T cell repertoires in cytomegalovirus infection (dated by TCRdb to 2018 to 2020). With regard to the full study: Donor HLA type was relevant to the analysis, as public TCR beta signatures indicated carriage of CMV infection together with the matching HLA type. The investigation overall reported the following: The ex vivo response was dominated by HLA-C-restricted CMV-specific TCR beta clonotypes, which also provided the single most frequent clonotype in two of eight donors. Carriers of CMV infection plus the relevant HLA type were discriminated by the cumulative frequency of public TCR beta family members in the study cohort and in an independent roughly 380-donor cohort.

Sequencing was carried out with an Illumina HiSeq 1500. TCRdb reworked the public reads: Q25 trimming with fastp, MiXCR clone assembly, productive beta chains retained. Each CDR3 protein appears once, grouped with its most common genes and DNA. A total of more than 400,000 distinct CDR3 sequences appear in this sample, more than 25% of them only once. Less than 15% of the sample goes to the ten largest clones. Sequenced material: PBMCs. In this chain, TRBV7-6 is recombined with TRBJ2-5, with the D call tentatively TRBD1 or TRBD2, each fitting 6 bases. The clonotype comes from a human donor in good health (CMV status not recorded). Some clones in this sample may be carry-over from other donors' samples. The CDR3 region reads CASSLALRGRIDQYQETQYF. The sequence in DNA is TGTGCCAGCAGCTTAGCGCTTCGGGGGCGGATCGACCAATACCAAGAGACCCAGTACTTC.